This T cell receptor beta chain comes out of a study of beta chain features in type 1 diabetes. Findings of the study overall: Type 1 diabetes patients showed a moderate but significant shortening of TCRB CDR3s in all four CD4+ subsets.

As every portion of the isolated RNA was reverse transcribed, the sequencing read expressed TCRB transcripts. Data came from immunoSEQ multiplex PCR; TCRdb stores just in-frame clones and leaves some out. This table holds approximately 600,000 clones, roughly 12% found once. This CDR3 contains 14 residues. Germline V gives CDR1 LNHDA, CDR2 SQIVND (reference sequence). V shed 6 bases and J shed 3 bases, with 12 bases lying between them. Notes on this clone: Its antigen is still unknown.

A CD45RO/CCR7/CD25/CD127/CD95/CD27 panel sorted naive, central memory, regulatory and stem cell-like memory CD4+ cells. The rearrangement links TRBV19 to TRBJ1-3, with D possibly being TRBD1 (6 bases). This TCR derives from a man aged 30-40 years with type 1 diabetes. Sequencing used naive CD4+ T cells from blood. This chain's CDR3 is CASRPRGGGNTIYF. CDR3 DNA sequence: TGTGCCAGTAGACCCAGGGGCGGTGGAAACACCATATATTTT.